This entry concerns a single T cell receptor beta chain. Trimming cost V 0 bases and J 0 bases, with 16 bases left between them. This CDR3 is 19 amino acids long. Germline CDR1 and CDR2: SGHRS and YFSETQ. These data come from a study of blood T cells in healthy people across ages. A second PCR, run for about 6 to 11 cycles, used a sample-barcoded 5' primer plus a J-beta primer mix. The study obtained at least 3 million CDR3-containing paired-end reads from every sample. One entry per CDR3 protein results from TCRdb running MiXCR on the 5' RACE reads. This sample has about a million distinct CDR3 sequences, with 48% found just once. Donors each provided 8 to 10 milliliters of peripheral blood.

The J gene is TRBJ2-6, the V gene TRBV5-1; no firm D call. The sequencing input was blood. The sequence came from a young man in good health. In DNA form, the CDR3 reads TGCGCCAGCAGCTTGGGTAGGCTGGGTCTGAGCTCTGGGGCCAACGTCCTGACTTTC. Protein sequence: CASSLGRLGLSSGANVLTF. Using reference TRBV5-1 and TRBJ2-6 for the parts outside the CDR3, the full variable domain is KAGVTQTPRYLIKTRGQQVTLSCSPISGHRSVSWYQQTPGQGLQFLFEYFSETQRNKGNFPGRFSGRQFSNSRSEMNVSTLELGDSALYLCASSLGRLGLSSGANVLTFGAGSRLTVL.